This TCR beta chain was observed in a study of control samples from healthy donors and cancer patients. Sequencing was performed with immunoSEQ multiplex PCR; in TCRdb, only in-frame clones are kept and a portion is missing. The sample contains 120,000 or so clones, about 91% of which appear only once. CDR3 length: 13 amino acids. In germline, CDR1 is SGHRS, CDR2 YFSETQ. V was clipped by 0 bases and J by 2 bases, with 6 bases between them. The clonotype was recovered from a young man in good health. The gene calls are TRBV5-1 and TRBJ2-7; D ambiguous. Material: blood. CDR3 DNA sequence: TGCGCCAGCAGCTTGGCCGGACCCTACGAGCAGTACTTC. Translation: CASSLAGPYEQYF.